Included here is one TCR beta chain sequence, with context. This clone was seen a handful of times. Its antigen target is currently unknown. Nothing much larger sits one base from this clone, and base qualities are not available. This sample was taken from a study of beta chain features in type 1 diabetes (dated by TCRdb to about 2018). The study in broad terms: No differences in mean age, gender distribution, total cell number or subset yield were found between patients and healthy donors. The study compared the TCRB repertoires of sorted circulating CD4+ T cell subsets in recently diagnosed type 1 diabetes patients with those in matched healthy donors. Regulatory and stem cell-like memory subsets were isolated from only 8 patients and about 8 healthy donors, whereas naive and central memory subsets came from all 30 or so donors. A total of 100 million to 140 million sorted cells were examined across all samples, and the number of cells per subset was strongly correlated with RNA yield.

What the authors observed across the whole study: At VDJ recombination sites, patients with type 1 diabetes made fewer insertions and deleted more nucleotides, a pattern implying thymic rearrangement abnormalities. Shorter templates might have been favored by PCR, but patient and control samples were amplified and corrected together, so both groups would have been affected equally by any skew. Because cDNA was sequenced instead of genomic DNA, highly expressing activated cells could be over-represented, though the groups showed no difference in activation or CD3 levels. Naive, central memory and regulatory TCRB repertoires appeared to be more alike among patients than among healthy donors. Because the HLA sub-analyses included only small numbers of individuals, any influence of HLA type on TCRB rearrangement was left unresolved. In all four CD4+ subsets, TCRB CDR3 length was moderately but significantly shorter in type 1 diabetes patients.

Cut back by 6 bases and 7 bases, the V and J ends lie 9 bases apart. The CDR3 contains 11 residues, cysteine and phenylalanine counted. Only the CDR3 DNA stays, 33 bases, in frame from base 1. The germline V gene gives CDR1 as MNHNS and CDR2 as SASEGT. The High Capacity cDNA Reverse Transcription Kit was used to reverse transcribe all of the isolated RNA, meaning that expressed TCRB transcripts were what got sequenced. Naive, central memory and regulatory T cell samples underwent deep immunoSEQ sequencing, averaging roughly 3.4 million total reads per sample. Sorted cells were lysed in RLT buffer and RNA was extracted with DNase-treated RNeasy Micro or Mini kits, depending on cell number. To prevent cross-contamination, each cell subset was processed individually, whereas patient and healthy donor samples were processed jointly. TCRB sequences were amplified from cDNA with the immunoSEQ multiplex PCR, producing 87-bp fragments spanning the CDR3 region. Sequencing of the amplicons was performed on the Illumina HiSeq platform. The authors' analysis ran thus. Synthetic template baselines were used to correct PCR bias computationally, reads within Hamming distance 2 were collapsed together, and singletons that could not be merged were discarded. Reads were aligned against IMGT so that V, D and J genes, CDR3 length and insertions or deletions at six rearrangement sites could be assigned. Within each subset, clonotype counts were normalized to the number of sorted cells before true diversity and Gini coefficients were calculated with the tcR R package. The overlap coefficient, calculated on TCRB nucleotide sequences, was used to quantify repertoire sharing. As a proxy for the pre-selection repertoire, out-of-frame TCRB sequences from naive cells were analyzed. In TCRdb, the immuneACCESS table is reduced to in-frame sequences with V and J assigned. These tables do not hold every clone; where another copy was compared, an unresolved V gene accounts for under half, and the others remain unexplained. V and J calls and clone size are as listed in that table; D and trimming were resolved from the DNA. The sample has hundreds of thousands of clones on record, 11% to 15% of them singletons. Roughly 0.04% of the sample is in the top ten clones.

Each donor gave one peripheral blood draw, approximately 0.11 L on average, collected into heparinised tubes. A BD FACSAria II was used to sort naive, central memory, regulatory and stem cell-like memory CD4+ T cells with a panel that included CD45RO, CCR7, CD25, CD127, CD95 and CD27. All sorted populations exceeded 95% purity. PBMCs were isolated right away by Lymphoprep density gradient centrifugation and were stained directly, without culture. So that batch effects would be minimized, each experiment stained and sorted samples in pairs, pairing one healthy donor with one patient. Rearrangement joined TRBV6-1 to TRBJ2-5; the D segment cannot be called with confidence. The sample taken for sequencing was naive CD4+ T cells from blood. Reading the label with the study, this specimen's cell subset or site is: true naive CD4+ T cells. The receptor's source is a man younger than 30 with type 1 diabetes. At the DNA level, the sequence is TGTGCCAGCAGGATGGACGGGACCCAGTACTTC. The resulting protein is CASRMDGTQYF.